This T cell receptor (beta chain) was sequenced for a study of cytomegalovirus exposure and HLA in healthy donors. The PCR ran on 60 Vbeta and 13 Jbeta primers. Produced via immunoSEQ multiplex PCR; TCRdb's table is partial and in-frame only. The sample has some 210,000 clones, roughly 81% seen once. The CDR3 totals 14 residues. With 4 bases removed from V and 11 bases from J, the gap between germline ends came to 18 bases. Germline loops: CDR1 SGHRS, CDR2 YFSETQ. Sequencing was performed on PBMCs. The TCR originated in a woman aged 25 to 39 in good health and CMV-seropositive. V usage is TRBV5-1 and J usage is TRBJ1-4; D possibly corresponds to TRBD1 (6 bases). DNA for the CDR3: TGCGCCAGCAGCCCAAACACCGGGACATGGAAACTGTTTTTT. Translated, it gives CASSPNTGTWKLFF.